Here is one T cell receptor beta chain with its context. Its antigen is not identified. 13 Jbeta primers and 60 Vbeta primers were used for the PCR. Sequenced by immunoSEQ multiplex PCR; TCRdb stores in-frame clones only, minus some. The sample includes around 190,000 clones, around 83% seen only once; the top ten take approximately 1.7%. This sample stems from a study of cytomegalovirus exposure and HLA in healthy donors. Turning to the study itself: Among the roughly 380 donors who were genotyped, 81% fell in the genetic ancestry cluster that is associated with self-reported Caucasian donors.

The CDR3 has 18 amino acids. Germline V gene data show CDR1 as SGHRS and CDR2 as YFSETQ. The J segment lost 5 bases and the V segment lost 3 bases, leaving 15 bases of the junction unmatched. General study results and limits: Productive rates of about 90% or about 30% were seen for most TCR beta V segments in an earlier analysis. Sequencing likely caused a cluster of highly shared sequence variants. Researchers counted around 180 TCR beta chains as cytomegalovirus-associated.

This chain joins TRBV5-1 and TRBJ2-1, with TRBD2 matching over 9 bases. Sequenced sample: PBMCs. The sequence was collected from a man between 35 and 55 years old in good health and CMV-seropositive. CDR3 sequence: CASSSPMLSGRTNNEQFF. The CDR3 DNA sequence: TGCGCCAGCAGCTCCCCCATGCTCAGCGGGAGGACCAACAATGAGCAGTTCTTC.